Listed here are 29 T cell receptor beta chains from one sample, sequenced in a study of cytomegalovirus exposure and HLA in healthy donors. The PCR contained 60 Vbeta and 13 Jbeta primers. Repertoires were generated with immunoSEQ multiplex PCR, while TCRdb's copy carries only in-frame clones and drops some. Here the sample spans about 120,000 clones, 60% to 75% being singletons. The sample taken for sequencing was PBMCs. The receptors here all came from a woman in her thirties or forties in good health and CMV-seropositive.

The chain carries TRBV5-4 and TRBJ1-1; D not certain. This CDR3 has 13 amino acids. Per germline, CDR1 SGHNT and CDR2 YYREEE (reference sequence). Trimming took 0 bases from V and 1 from J, leaving 4 bases between them. DNA of the CDR3: TGTGCCAGCAGCTTGGACAGGAACACTGAAGCTTTCTTT. As protein: CASSLDRNTEAFF.

A single count supports this clone. This chain joins TRBV6-5 and TRBJ1-4; D unresolved. This CDR3 has 14 residues. V was trimmed by 6 bases and J by 0 bases, leaving 8 bases between them. Germline loops: CDR1 MNHEY, CDR2 SVGAGI. The CDR3 nucleotides are TGTGCCAGCAGCCCACTTACAACTAATGAAAAACTGTTTTTT. As protein: CASSPLTTNEKLFF.

The V call is TRBV28, the J call TRBJ2-3; D perhaps matches TRBD2 (6 bases). Looked up from germline, CDR1 is MDHEN and CDR2 is SYDVKM. V lost 3 bases to trimming and J lost 5 bases, with 9 bases between them. This CDR3 is built from 13 residues. The CDR3 loop is CASSLEGRDTQYF. CDR3 bases: TGTGCCAGCAGTTTGGAGGGACGAGATACGCAGTATTTT. Full variable domain (remainder filled in from reference TRBV28 and TRBJ2-3): DVKVTQSSRYLVKRTGEKVFLECVQDMDHENMFWYRQDPGLGLRLIYFSYDVKMKEKGDIPEGYSVSREKKERFSLILESASTNQTSMYLCASSLEGRDTQYFGPGTRLTVL.

The V gene is TRBV9, the J gene TRBJ1-6; 9 bases line up with TRBD1. From germline, CDR1 is SGDLS and CDR2 YYNGEE. The ends lost 4 bases at V and 8 bases at J; junction bases unmatched: 16. The CDR3 loop spans 18 amino acids. CDR3 bases: TGTGCCAGCAGCACAACCGGCGGGACAGGGTTTTCTCATTCACCCCTCCACTTT. The encoded protein is CASSTTGGTGFSHSPLHF.

The chain employs TRBV7-2 and TRBJ2-4; the D gene is possibly TRBD1 (6 bases). The CDR3 consists of 15 residues. Between the trimmed V and J ends, which lost 0 bases and 1 base, there was a span of 7 bases. Looked up from germline, CDR1 is SGHTA and CDR2 is FQGNSA. In DNA, the CDR3 is TGTGCCAGCAGCTTAGCGCAGGGGGCCAAAAACATTCAGTACTTC. It specifies CASSLAQGAKNIQYF.

J is TRBJ2-1 and V is TRBV23-1; the match to TRBD1 covers 8 bases. TRBV23-1 is reported as an ORF; its role is uncertain. The V and J ends lost 4 bases and 12 bases, in that order; junction bases with no gene match: 11. This CDR3 is 14 amino acids long. In DNA form, the CDR3 reads TGCGCCAGCAGTCCCGCCCCCGACAGGGGACGGCAGTTCTTC. The encoded protein is CASSPAPDRGRQFF.

The CDR3 reads CASSQDQATGGGEQYF. CDR3 DNA: TGCGCCAGCAGCCAAGATCAGGCAACGGGAGGAGGGGAGCAGTACTTC. The chain joins TRBV4-3 to TRBJ2-7; TRBD2 matches at 7 bases. Germline values: CDR1 LGHNA, CDR2 YSLEER. The CDR3 has 16 residues. V trimming: 0 bases; J trimming: 7 bases; junction bases outside the gene matches: 12.

The V call is TRBV2, the J call TRBJ1-1, with D possibly TRBD1 on 6 matching bases. CDR3 size: 17 residues. V lost 7 bases, J lost 0 bases, and 21 bases lay in between. Germline V gene lookup returns CDR1 SNHLY and CDR2 FYNNEI. In nucleotides, the CDR3 is TGTGCCAGCACCACCGGTGGGGGCTTCGGGATGAACACTGAAGCTTTCTTT. This sequence encodes CASTTGGGFGMNTEAFF.

This rearrangement joins TRBV4-1 to TRBJ2-5; 10 nucleotides align to TRBD1. Germline V gives CDR1 MGHRA, CDR2 YSYEKL. The CDR3 extends over 16 amino acids. The V and J ends lost 3 bases and 5 bases, in that order; junction bases with no gene match: 9. The CDR3 protein is CASSHAPGQGTETQYF. CDR3 DNA sequence: TGCGCCAGCAGCCATGCCCCGGGACAGGGGACGGAGACCCAGTACTTC.

This chain uses TRBV5-4 with TRBJ1-1; a possible D gene is TRBD1 (6 bases). The CDR3 covers 16 residues. The ends were cut back, 3 bases at V and 0 bases at J, with 15 bases in the middle. The V gene's germline CDR1 is SGHNT and CDR2 YYREEE (reference sequence). In DNA, the CDR3 is TGTGCCAGCAGCTCATATCGGGGACAACTGAACACTGAAGCTTTCTTT. Translating gives CASSSYRGQLNTEAFF.

This chain joins TRBV6-5 and TRBJ1-6; possible D gene TRBD1, 5 bases. Germline V lookup: CDR1 MNHEY, CDR2 SVGAGI. CDR3 length equals 15 residues. V was cut by 4 bases and J by 9 bases, with 16 bases left in between. The CDR3 reads CASSFGTLGGSPLHF. In DNA, the CDR3 is TGTGCCAGCAGTTTCGGGACTTTAGGTGGTTCACCCCTCCACTTT.

The J gene is TRBJ2-7, the V gene TRBV5-6; 7 bases align to TRBD2. The CDR3 runs 14 residues. Losses at the gene ends were 5 bases for V and 4 bases for J; bases not matched to a gene: 9. CDR1 is SGHDT and CDR2 is YYEEEE in the germline V gene. CDR3 in DNA: TGTGCCAGCAGGGGGAGGGAGAGCAATTACGAGCAGTACTTC. Residues: CASRGRESNYEQYF.

This sequence joins TRBV6-5 and TRBJ1-1; possible D gene TRBD1, 6 bases. CDR1 and CDR2 from the germline V gene are MNHEY and SVGAGI. The V end lost 6 bases, the J end lost 2 bases, and 13 bases lay between the germline ends. The CDR3 has 14 residues. In DNA, the CDR3 is TGTGCCAGCAGAAGACAGGCGGTCAACACTGAAGCTTTCTTT. It codes for CASRRQAVNTEAFF.

The rearrangement uses TRBV19 and TRBJ1-1; 9 bases line up with TRBD1. CDR1 and CDR2 (germline): LNHDA, SQIVND (reference sequence). V was clipped by 6 bases and J by 7 bases; unmatched bases: 15. There are 16 residues in the CDR3. CDR3 sequence (DNA): TGTGCCAGTAGCCCATCGGACAGGGGAAGTCGGAGTGAAGCTTTCTTT. This encodes CASSPSDRGSRSEAFF.

The chain links TRBV7-9 to TRBJ1-1; D uncertain. CDR3 size: 15 residues. Trimming left V 6 bases short and J 5 bases short, with 19 bases between. The germline gives CDR1 SEHNR, CDR2 FQNEAQ (reference sequence). The CDR3 protein is CASSPRISKATEAFF. The CDR3 nucleotides read TGTGCCAGCAGTCCGCGGATAAGCAAGGCTACTGAAGCTTTCTTT.

This clone was observed a single time. The V call is TRBV7-2, the J call TRBJ2-1; 9 bases fit TRBD2. Germline CDR1 is SGHTA and CDR2 is FQGNSA. The V gene end was trimmed by 4 bases and the J gene end by 1 base; junction bases not matched to a gene: 2. The CDR3 contains 15 residues. The CDR3 DNA reads TGTGCCAGCAGCTACCTAGCGGGGTCCTACAATGAGCAGTTCTTC. Encoded protein: CASSYLAGSYNEQFF.

J is TRBJ2-5 and V is TRBV9, with TRBD1 identical over 11 bases. CDR1 is SGDLS and CDR2 is YYNGEE in the germline V gene. After removal of 3 bases from V and 3 bases from J, the junction contained 7 bases not matched to a gene. CDR3 length: 16 amino acids. CDR3 protein: CASSATQGQGEETQYF. The DNA for the CDR3 is TGTGCCAGCAGCGCCACTCAGGGACAGGGGGAAGAGACCCAGTACTTC. Full variable domain (remainder filled in from reference TRBV9 and TRBJ2-5): DSGVTQTPKHLITATGQRVTLRCSPRSGDLSVYWYQQSLDQGLQFLIQYYNGEERAKGNILERFSAQQFPDLHSELNLSSLELGDSALYFCASSATQGQGEETQYFGPGTRLLVL.

This chain's CDR3 is CASSQDGPRSGTSGSQRQYF. For the CDR3, the DNA is TGTGCCAGCAGCCAAGATGGTCCAAGATCTGGGACTAGCGGGAGTCAAAGGCAGTACTTC. The chain joins TRBV4-2 to TRBJ2-7; 14 nucleotides agree with TRBD2. CDR1 and CDR2 (germline): LGHNA, YNFKEQ. The CDR3 is 20 amino acids. The trim removed 0 bases at V and 9 bases at J, leaving 19 bases unmatched.

The V gene is TRBV4-3, the J gene TRBJ1-1; 7 bases fit TRBD1. Trimming cost V 0 bases and J 6 bases; bases outside gene matches: 10. Germline values: CDR1 LGHNA, CDR2 YSLEER. The CDR3 sequence is 16 residues long. The CDR3 loop reads CASSQDQRGQHSEAFF. CDR3 nucleotide sequence: TGCGCCAGCAGCCAAGATCAAAGGGGACAGCATTCTGAAGCTTTCTTT.

This chain links TRBV19 with TRBJ1-1, with 8 bases that match TRBD1. The CDR3 sequence is 15 residues long. V shed 5 bases, J shed 7 bases, and the junction held 12 bases outside the gene matches. Germline V gives CDR1 LNHDA, CDR2 SQIVND (reference sequence). The CDR3 reads CASSQLDREGNEAFF. The CDR3 coding sequence is TGTGCCAGTAGTCAATTGGACAGGGAAGGGAATGAAGCTTTCTTT.

This clone has only a few counts. V usage is TRBV7-3 and J usage is TRBJ2-1; D is ambiguous. This CDR3 spans 14 amino acids. Trimming stripped 5 bases from V and 2 bases from J, with 10 bases between. Per germline, CDR1 SGHTA and CDR2 FQGTGA. The CDR3 reads CASSGAPTYNEQFF. DNA of the CDR3: TGTGCCAGCAGCGGAGCGCCCACCTACAATGAGCAGTTCTTC.

In DNA form, the CDR3 reads TGTGCCACCAGCAGGGGGATAGGGACAGGGGGTAACGAGCAGTACTTC. The encoded protein is CATSRGIGTGGNEQYF. The genes are TRBV15 and TRBJ2-7; 11 bases map to TRBD1. Unmatched junction bases numbered 9, after V lost 3 bases and J lost 5 bases. The CDR3 is 16 residues long. Germline lookup yields CDR1 LNHNV and CDR2 YYDKDF (reference sequence).

The chain couples TRBV9 to TRBJ2-5; the match to TRBD2 covers 7 bases. CDR3 size: 15 residues. V shed 0 bases and J 5 bases; nucleotides not matched to a gene: 7. Looked up from germline, CDR1 is SGDLS and CDR2 is YYNGEE. The CDR3 here is CASSVGEAGRETQYF. The DNA for the CDR3 is TGTGCCAGCAGCGTAGGCGAAGCGGGAAGGGAGACCCAGTACTTC.

The chain joins TRBV5-3 to TRBJ1-2; a possible D gene is TRBD1 (5 bases). TRBV5-3 is noted as an ORF with a role that remains uncertain. V lost 4 bases and J lost 0, with 19 bases in between. The length of the CDR3 is 17 residues. The DNA of the CDR3 is TGTGCCAGAAGCCTATATGAGGAGGGACTCCCTAACTATGGCTACACCTTC. This gives the protein CARSLYEEGLPNYGYTF.

The chain joins TRBV28 to TRBJ1-1, with 8 bases matching TRBD1. The V gene end was trimmed by 2 bases and the J gene end by 3 bases; junction bases not matched to a gene: 11. This CDR3 has 17 residues. CDR1 is MDHEN, CDR2 SYDVKM, per germline. CDR3 bases: TGTGCCAGCAGTTTAATACAGGGGGGCATTACTGACACTGAAGCTTTCTTT. Translated: CASSLIQGGITDTEAFF. The entire variable domain, with the rest obtained from reference TRBV28 and TRBJ1-1, is as follows: DVKVTQSSRYLVKRTGEKVFLECVQDMDHENMFWYRQDPGLGLRLIYFSYDVKMKEKGDIPEGYSVSREKKERFSLILESASTNQTSMYLCASSLIQGGITDTEAFFGQGTRLTVV.

The chain employs TRBV6-5 and TRBJ1-6, with TRBD1 identical over 7 bases. Per germline, CDR1 MNHEY and CDR2 SVGAGI. The CDR3 is 16 residues long. With 2 bases clipped from V and 7 bases from J, the junction kept 8 bases outside the gene matches. The CDR3 DNA sequence: TGTGCCAGCAGTTACAGACAGGGCGAGGTGAATTCACCCCTCCACTTT. Translated: CASSYRQGEVNSPLHF.

V usage is TRBV29-1 and J usage is TRBJ2-7, with D unresolved. CDR1 and CDR2 from the germline V gene are SQVTM and ANQGSEA. The CDR3 is 11 residues long. With 4 bases removed from V and 5 bases from J, the gap between germline ends came to 9 bases. CDR3 coding DNA: TGCAGCGTTGCATATACGGACGAGCAGTACTTC. It codes for CSVAYTDEQYF.

The chain uses TRBV5-6 and TRBJ1-3; TRBD1 is a possible D gene (5 bases). V gave up 0 bases and J gave up 0 bases, with 10 bases separating them. The germline CDR1 and CDR2 sequences are SGHDT and YYEEEE. The CDR3 is made up of 16 amino acids. For the CDR3, the DNA is TGTGCCAGCAGCTTGGAGCCAGGGAACTCTGGAAACACCATATATTTT. As protein: CASSLEPGNSGNTIYF. Filled out from reference TRBV5-6 and TRBJ1-3, the complete variable domain reads DAGVTQSPTHLIKTRGQQVTLRCSPKSGHDTVSWYQQALGQGPQFIFQYYEEEERQRGNFPDRFSGHQFPNYSSELNVNALLLGDSALYLCASSLEPGNSGNTIYFGEGSWLTVV.

This chain links TRBV14 with TRBJ2-5; 11 bases agree with TRBD2. V was pared by 0 bases and J by 1 base, with 10 bases of the junction left unmatched. The germline CDR1 and CDR2 sequences are SGHDN and FVKESK. CDR3 length: 19 residues. CDR3 residues: CASSQDLGPGTSGQETQYF. The CDR3 DNA reads TGTGCCAGCAGCCAAGATCTTGGCCCCGGGACTAGCGGCCAAGAGACCCAGTACTTC.